This record looks at one T cell receptor beta chain sequence and its context. The target antigen is unknown. This entry comes from a study of graft-versus-host responses after intestinal transplantation. Study overall: Recipients were all induced with anti-thymocyte globulin, then given tacrolimus and steroids for 3 to 4 years.

Only in-frame clones appear in the TCRdb table, and some are missing; sequencing was by immunoSEQ multiplex PCR. Of about 130,000 clones listed, around nine tenths were seen once; the top ten hold about 0.18%. Notes on the study in general: Maximum circulating GvH clone levels tracked with early post-transplant HvG decreases. When patients had graft-donor T cell macrochimerism, their allografts held high graft-versus-host to host-versus-graft clonal ratios. Recipient marrow held GvH clones, some first seen in ileum or blood.

The CDR3 runs to 15 residues. The germline V gene encodes CDR1 LNHDA and CDR2 SQIVND (reference sequence). Trimming at V came to 2 bases and at J to 0 bases, leaving 1 base not matched to a gene. The receptor was derived from a human donor who received an intestinal transplant. V and J are TRBV19 and TRBJ2-4, with 7 bases lining up with TRBD2. Sample: unstimulated CD4+ T cells sorted from spleen or lymph node cells, taken before intestinal transplant. The CDR3 DNA is TGTGCCAGTAGTATACTAGCGGTAGCCAAAAACATTCAGTACTTC. Its protein product is CASSILAVAKNIQYF.